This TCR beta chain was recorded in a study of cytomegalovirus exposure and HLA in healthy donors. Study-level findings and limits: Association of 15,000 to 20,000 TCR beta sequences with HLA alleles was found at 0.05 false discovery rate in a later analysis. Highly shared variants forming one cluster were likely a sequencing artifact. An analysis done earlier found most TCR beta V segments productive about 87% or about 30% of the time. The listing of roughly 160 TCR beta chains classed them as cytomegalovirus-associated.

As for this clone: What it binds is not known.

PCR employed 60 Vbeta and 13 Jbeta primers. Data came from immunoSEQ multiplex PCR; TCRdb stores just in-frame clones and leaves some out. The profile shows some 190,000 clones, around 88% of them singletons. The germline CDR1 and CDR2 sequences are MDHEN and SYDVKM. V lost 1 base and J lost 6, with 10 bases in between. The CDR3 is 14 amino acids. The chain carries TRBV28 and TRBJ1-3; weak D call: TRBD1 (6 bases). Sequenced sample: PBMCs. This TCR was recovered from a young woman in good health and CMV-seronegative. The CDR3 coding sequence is TGTGCCAGCAGTTTATCAGGGGCCCAAAACACCATATATTTT. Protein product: CASSLSGAQNTIYF.